This TCR beta chain was sequenced during a study of T-cell reconstitution after alpha-beta-depleted transplantation in children. Findings of the study overall: Several hundred expanded graft clones reportedly were the source of alpha-beta T cells about two months after transplant.

A TCRbeta library incorporating unique molecular identifiers was prepared. TCRdb processed the PCR reads anew with MiXCR; each CDR3 protein has one entry. The sample carries 400,000 to 450,000 distinct CDR3 sequences, approximately 41% recorded once. The CDR3 runs 13 residues. With 8 bases clipped from V and 7 bases from J, the junction kept 10 bases outside the gene matches. From germline, CDR1 is SGHVS and CDR2 FNYEAQ. This clonotype was detected a few times. The target antigen is unknown. The sample was PBMCs, taken before TCRalphabeta/CD19-depleted stem cell transplant. The source is a girl aged 2 to 9 with aplastic anemia, due to receive a stem cell transplant. This rearrangement joins TRBV7-6 to TRBJ1-2; 7 bases map to TRBD1. The CDR3 coding sequence is TGTGCCAGCTCGTTTTTGGAGGGGGCTGGCTACACCTTC. Its protein product is CASSFLEGAGYTF.